This T cell receptor beta chain was sequenced during a study of cytomegalovirus exposure and HLA in healthy donors. Study-wide findings and caveats: Per a prior analysis, the majority of TCR beta V segments were productive roughly 87% or roughly 30% of the time.

Primers included in the PCR were 60 Vbeta and 13 Jbeta primers. Assay: immunoSEQ multiplex PCR; the TCRdb copy retains only in-frame clones and omits some. This sample contains about 88,000 clones. Of note for this clone: Its specificity is not known.

V dropped 6 bases and J dropped 7 bases, with 15 bases sitting between them. The CDR3 is 14 residues long. Germline-derived CDR1 and CDR2 are MNHEY and SVGAGI. The receptor was derived from a girl aged 10 to 17 in good health and CMV-seropositive. The sample taken for sequencing was PBMCs. The chain has TRBV6-5 and TRBJ1-4, with D maybe TRBD1 (6 bases). The CDR3 sequence: CASSSLTGGEKLFF. For the CDR3, the DNA is TGTGCCAGCAGCTCCCTGACAGGTGGTGAAAAACTGTTTTTT.